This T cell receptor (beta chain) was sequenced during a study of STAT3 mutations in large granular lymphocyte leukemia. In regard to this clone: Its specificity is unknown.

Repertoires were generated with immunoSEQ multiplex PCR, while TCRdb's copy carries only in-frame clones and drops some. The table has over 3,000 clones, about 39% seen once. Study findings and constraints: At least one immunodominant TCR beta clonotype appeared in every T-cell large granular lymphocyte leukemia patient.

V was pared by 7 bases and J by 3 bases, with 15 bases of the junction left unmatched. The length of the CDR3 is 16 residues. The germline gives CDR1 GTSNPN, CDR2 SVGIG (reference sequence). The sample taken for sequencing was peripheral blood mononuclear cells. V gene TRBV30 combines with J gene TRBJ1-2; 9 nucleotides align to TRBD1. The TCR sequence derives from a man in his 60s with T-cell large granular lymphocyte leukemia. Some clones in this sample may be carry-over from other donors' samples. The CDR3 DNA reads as TGTGCCTCTACCCCCCCCGGGACAGGGTTTCACTATGGCTACACCTTC. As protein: CASTPPGTGFHYGYTF.